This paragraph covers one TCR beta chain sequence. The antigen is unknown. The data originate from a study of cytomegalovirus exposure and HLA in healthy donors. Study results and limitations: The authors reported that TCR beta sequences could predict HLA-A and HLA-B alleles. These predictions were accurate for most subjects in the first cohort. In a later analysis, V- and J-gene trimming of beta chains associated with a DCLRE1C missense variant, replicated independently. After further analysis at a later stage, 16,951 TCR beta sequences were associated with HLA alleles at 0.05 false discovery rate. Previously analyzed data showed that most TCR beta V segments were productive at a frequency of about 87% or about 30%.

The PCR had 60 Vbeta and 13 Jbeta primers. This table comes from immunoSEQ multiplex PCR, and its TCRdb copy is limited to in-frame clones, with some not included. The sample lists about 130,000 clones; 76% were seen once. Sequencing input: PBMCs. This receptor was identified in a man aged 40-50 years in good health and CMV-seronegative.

The CDR3 is CASSPPTGFLDEQYF. In nucleotides, the CDR3 is TGTGCCAGCAGTCCCCCCACAGGGTTTCTGGACGAGCAGTACTTC. The chain employs TRBV7-9 and TRBJ2-7, with D maybe TRBD1 (6 bases). The length of the CDR3 is 15 residues. V lost 6 bases and J lost 5, with 20 bases in between. From germline, CDR1 is SEHNR and CDR2 FQNEAQ (reference sequence).